This T cell receptor (beta chain) was observed in a study of human T cells and chemical hapten exposure. Study-wide context: The study sensitized with 2% DPC on an approximately 2 cm by approximately 2 cm patch of upper inner arm skin. The patch tests put 0.01% DPC on the skin of the upper back and were read 6 days later.

The study's findings and limits: Against controls, expanded TCRs gave rise to significantly more large CDR3 similarity clusters.

A few counts support this clonotype. The target antigen is unknown. Time point reported: patch test 2, 6 weeks after DPC sensitization. The treatment: therapeutic diphenylcyclopropenone sensitization with weekly scalp DPC. TCRdb fed the RACE reads into MiXCR, producing one record per CDR3 protein. The table records approximately 120,000 distinct CDR3 sequences, approximately 8.8% of them present only once. Germline V gene sequence: CDR1 LGHNA, CDR2 YNFKEQ. The V and J ends lost 4 bases and 0 bases, in that order; junction bases with no gene match: 5. There are 16 residues in the CDR3. The chain couples TRBV4-2 to TRBJ2-1; 8 bases line up with TRBD1. The source material was whole blood, sampled in connection with sensitization to the hapten diphenylcyclopropenone (DPC). The receptor comes from a woman between 40 and 50 years old with alopecia areata. Some clones in this sample may be carry-over from other donors' samples. The CDR3 sequence: CASSRPGQGSYNEQFF. The CDR3 DNA reads TGTGCCAGCAGCCGACCCGGACAGGGCTCCTACAATGAGCAGTTCTTC.